This T cell receptor (beta chain) appears in the sequencing data of a study of identical twins. Findings and caveats of the study: Twins' surplus sharing was weaker for beta out-of-frame sequences. While abundant cord blood beta clonotypes carried fewer insertions, memory repertoires showed no such pattern.

V lost 6 bases, J lost 2 bases, and 11 bases stayed unmatched. Looked up from germline, CDR1 is DFQATT and CDR2 is SNEGSKA (reference sequence). This CDR3 spans 15 amino acids. Template switching supplied a universal primer site; unique molecular identifiers were carried on the cDNA. TCRdb independently ran MiXCR on the 5' RACE reads; one entry per CDR3 protein. The sample has about 240,000 distinct CDR3 sequences, approximately 8% seen once. All of the donors were Caucasians in good health. This clonotype was picked up a small number of times. Its cognate antigen is unknown. These data also featured in a second study, about yellow fever vaccine responses in identical twins.

This receptor was taken from a woman aged 18 to 35 in good health. Source material: CD8+ T cells sorted from blood. V and J are TRBV20-1 and TRBJ2-7; TRBD2 agrees at 9 bases. The chain's CDR3 is CSAPARAGGTYEQYF. CDR3 DNA sequence: TGCAGTGCCCCTGCCCGGGCGGGAGGGACCTACGAGCAGTACTTC.